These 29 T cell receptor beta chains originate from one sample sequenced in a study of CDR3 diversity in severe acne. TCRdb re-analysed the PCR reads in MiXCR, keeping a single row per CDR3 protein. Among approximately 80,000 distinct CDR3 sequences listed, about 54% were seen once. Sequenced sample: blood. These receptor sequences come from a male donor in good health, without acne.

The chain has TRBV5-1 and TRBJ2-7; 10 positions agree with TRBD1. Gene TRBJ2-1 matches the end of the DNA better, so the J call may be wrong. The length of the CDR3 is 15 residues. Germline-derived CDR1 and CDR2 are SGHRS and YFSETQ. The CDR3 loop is CASSYGTGEYNEQFF. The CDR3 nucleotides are TGCGCCAGCAGCTACGGGACAGGGGAGTACAATGAGCAGTTCTTC.

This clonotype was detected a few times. In DNA, the CDR3 is TGCAGTGCTGAGGGACAGGACACCTTTGGGAAACTGTTTTTT. It codes for CSAEGQDTFGKLFF. The rearrangement uses TRBV20-1 and TRBJ1-4, with TRBD1 identical over 8 bases. CDR1 is DFQATT and CDR2 is SNEGSKA in the germline V gene (reference sequence). The CDR3 runs 14 residues. V shed 5 bases, J shed 11 bases, and the junction held 13 bases outside the gene matches.

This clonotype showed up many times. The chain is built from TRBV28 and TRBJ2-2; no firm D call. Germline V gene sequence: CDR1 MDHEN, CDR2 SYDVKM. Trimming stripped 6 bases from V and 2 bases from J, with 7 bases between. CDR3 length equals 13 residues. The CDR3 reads CASRTQNTGELFF. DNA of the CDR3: TGTGCCAGCAGAACACAAAACACCGGGGAGCTGTTTTTT.

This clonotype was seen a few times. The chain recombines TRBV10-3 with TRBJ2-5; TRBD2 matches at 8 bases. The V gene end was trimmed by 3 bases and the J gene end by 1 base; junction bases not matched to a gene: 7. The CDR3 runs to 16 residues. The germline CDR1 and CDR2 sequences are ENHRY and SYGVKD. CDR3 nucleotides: TGTGCCATCAGTGAAGGTGGTAGCGGGATCCAAGAGACCCAGTACTTC. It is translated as CAISEGGSGIQETQYF.

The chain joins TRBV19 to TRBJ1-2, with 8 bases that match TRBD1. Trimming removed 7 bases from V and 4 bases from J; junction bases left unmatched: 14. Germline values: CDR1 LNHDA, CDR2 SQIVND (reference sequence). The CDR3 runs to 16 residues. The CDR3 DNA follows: TGTGCCAGTACCGGACAGGGACGGCACACACCCTATGGCTACACCTTC. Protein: CASTGQGRHTPYGYTF.

The CDR3 reads CASSGPSTLGNTEAFF. CDR3 bases: TGTGCCAGTAGTGGCCCTTCGACCTTGGGGAACACTGAAGCTTTCTTT. The chain joins TRBV19 to TRBJ1-1; D gene ambiguous. Germline V lookup: CDR1 LNHDA, CDR2 SQIVND (reference sequence). V was trimmed by 5 bases and J by 1 base, leaving 17 bases between them. The CDR3 is 16 amino acids.

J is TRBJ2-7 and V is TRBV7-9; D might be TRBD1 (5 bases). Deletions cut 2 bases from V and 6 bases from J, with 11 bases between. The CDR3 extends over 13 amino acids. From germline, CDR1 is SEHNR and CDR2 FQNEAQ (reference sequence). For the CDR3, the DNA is TGTGCCAGCAGCTTATCAGGGCTGGGCGAGCAGTACTTC. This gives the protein CASSLSGLGEQYF.

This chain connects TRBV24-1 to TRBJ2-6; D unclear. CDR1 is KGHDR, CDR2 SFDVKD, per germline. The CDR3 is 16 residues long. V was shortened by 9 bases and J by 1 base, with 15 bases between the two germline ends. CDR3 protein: CATGRTTKSGANVLTF. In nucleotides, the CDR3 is TGTGCCACCGGAAGGACGACAAAGTCTGGGGCCAACGTCCTGACTTTC.

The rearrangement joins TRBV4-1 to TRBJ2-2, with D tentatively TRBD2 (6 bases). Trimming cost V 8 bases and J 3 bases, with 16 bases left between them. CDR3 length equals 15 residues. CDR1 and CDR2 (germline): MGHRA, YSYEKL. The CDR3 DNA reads TGCGCCAGCGGCCCCGGGGACTCCTACACCGGGGAGCTGTTTTTT. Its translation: CASGPGDSYTGELFF.

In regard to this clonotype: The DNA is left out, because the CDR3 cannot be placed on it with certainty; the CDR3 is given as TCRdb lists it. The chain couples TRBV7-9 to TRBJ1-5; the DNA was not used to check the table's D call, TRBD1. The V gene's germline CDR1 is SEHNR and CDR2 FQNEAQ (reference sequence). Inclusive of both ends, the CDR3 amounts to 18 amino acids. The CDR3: CATRGGESYEQYFGPQHF.

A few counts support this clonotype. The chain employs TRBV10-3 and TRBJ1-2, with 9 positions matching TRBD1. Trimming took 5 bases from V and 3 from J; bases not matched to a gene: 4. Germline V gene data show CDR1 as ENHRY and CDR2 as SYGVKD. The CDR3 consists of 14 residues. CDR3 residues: CAISLGQGYYGYTF. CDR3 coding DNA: TGTGCCATCAGTTTGGGACAGGGTTACTATGGCTACACCTTC.

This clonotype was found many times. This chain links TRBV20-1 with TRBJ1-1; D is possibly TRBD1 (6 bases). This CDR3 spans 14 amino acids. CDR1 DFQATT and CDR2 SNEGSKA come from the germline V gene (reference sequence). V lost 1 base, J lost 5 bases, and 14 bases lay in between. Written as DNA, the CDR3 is TGCAGTGCTAGAGTTTCGGGGGGCTATACTGAAGCTTTCTTT. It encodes CSARVSGGYTEAFF.

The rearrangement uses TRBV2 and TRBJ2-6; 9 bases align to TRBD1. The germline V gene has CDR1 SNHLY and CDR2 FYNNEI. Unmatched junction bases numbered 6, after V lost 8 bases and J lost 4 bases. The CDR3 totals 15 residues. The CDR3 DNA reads TGTGCCAGCGCGGGACAGGGCTCCGGGGCCAACGTCCTGACTTTC. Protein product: CASAGQGSGANVLTF.

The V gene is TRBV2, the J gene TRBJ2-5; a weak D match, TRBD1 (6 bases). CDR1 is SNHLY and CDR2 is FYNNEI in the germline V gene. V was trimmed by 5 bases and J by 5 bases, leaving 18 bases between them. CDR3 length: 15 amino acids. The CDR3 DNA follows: TGTGCCAGCAGTTTGCCGGGACAACGTAAGGAGACCCAGTACTTC. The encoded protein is CASSLPGQRKETQYF.

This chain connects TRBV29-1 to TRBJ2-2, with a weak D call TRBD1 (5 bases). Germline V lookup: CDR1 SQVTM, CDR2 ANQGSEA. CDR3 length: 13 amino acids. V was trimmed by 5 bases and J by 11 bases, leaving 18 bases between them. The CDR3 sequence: CSVSQGTGGELFF. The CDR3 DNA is TGCAGCGTTAGCCAGGGTACAGGCGGTGAGCTGTTTTTT.

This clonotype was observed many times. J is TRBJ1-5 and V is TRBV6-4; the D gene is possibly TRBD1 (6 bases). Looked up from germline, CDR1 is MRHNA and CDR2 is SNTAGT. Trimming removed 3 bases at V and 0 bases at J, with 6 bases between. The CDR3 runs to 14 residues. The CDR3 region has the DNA TGTGCCAGCAGTGAGGGACATAGCAATCAGCCCCAGCATTTT. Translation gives CASSEGHSNQPQHF.

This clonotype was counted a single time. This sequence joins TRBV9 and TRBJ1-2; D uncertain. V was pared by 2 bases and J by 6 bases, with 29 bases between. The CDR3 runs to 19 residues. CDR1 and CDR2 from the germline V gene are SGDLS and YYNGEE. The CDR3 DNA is TGTGCCAGCAGCGTCTACGGCGCGGGGAAACCTAAACTTAAGCATGGCTACACCTTC. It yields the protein CASSVYGAGKPKLKHGYTF.

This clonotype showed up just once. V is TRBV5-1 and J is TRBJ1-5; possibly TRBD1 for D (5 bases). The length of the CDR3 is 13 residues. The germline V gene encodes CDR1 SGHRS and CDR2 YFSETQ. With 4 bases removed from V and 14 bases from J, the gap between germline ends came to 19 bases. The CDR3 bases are TGCGCCAGCAGCCCCAATGGGGCTAAGACAGAGCATTTT. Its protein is CASSPNGAKTEHF.

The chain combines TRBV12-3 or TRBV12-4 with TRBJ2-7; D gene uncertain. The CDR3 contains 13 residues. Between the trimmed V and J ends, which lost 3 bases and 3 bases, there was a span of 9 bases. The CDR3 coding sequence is TGTGCCAGCAGTTTTGATGCAGGCTACGAGCAGTACTTC. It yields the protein CASSFDAGYEQYF.

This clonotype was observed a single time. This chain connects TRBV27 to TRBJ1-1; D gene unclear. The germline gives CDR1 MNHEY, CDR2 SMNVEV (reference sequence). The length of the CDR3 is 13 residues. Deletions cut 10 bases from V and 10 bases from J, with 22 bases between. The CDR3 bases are TGTGCCACCTTATCACCAGCCGAAACGAGAGCTTTCTTT. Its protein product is CATLSPAETRAFF.

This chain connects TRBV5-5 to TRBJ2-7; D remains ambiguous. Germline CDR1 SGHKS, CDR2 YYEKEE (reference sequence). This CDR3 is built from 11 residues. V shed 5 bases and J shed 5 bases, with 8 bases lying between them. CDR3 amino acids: CASRSINEQYF. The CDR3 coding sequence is TGTGCCAGCAGGTCAATAAACGAGCAGTACTTC.

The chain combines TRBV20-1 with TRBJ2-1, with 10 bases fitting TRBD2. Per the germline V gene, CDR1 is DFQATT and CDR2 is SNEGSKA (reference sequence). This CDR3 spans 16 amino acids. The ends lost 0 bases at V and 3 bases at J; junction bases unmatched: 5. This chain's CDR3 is CSAREGAGGVYNEQFF. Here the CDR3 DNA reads TGCAGTGCTAGAGAGGGAGCGGGAGGGGTCTACAATGAGCAGTTCTTC.

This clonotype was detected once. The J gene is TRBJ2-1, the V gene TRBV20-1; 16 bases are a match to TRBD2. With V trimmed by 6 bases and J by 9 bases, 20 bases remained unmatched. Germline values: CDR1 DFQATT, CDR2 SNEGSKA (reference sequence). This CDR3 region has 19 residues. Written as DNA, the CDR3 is TGCAGTGCGATAGCCCATCCGGGACTAGCGGGAGGGCGGCTAGGTGAGCAGTTCTTC. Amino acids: CSAIAHPGLAGGRLGEQFF.

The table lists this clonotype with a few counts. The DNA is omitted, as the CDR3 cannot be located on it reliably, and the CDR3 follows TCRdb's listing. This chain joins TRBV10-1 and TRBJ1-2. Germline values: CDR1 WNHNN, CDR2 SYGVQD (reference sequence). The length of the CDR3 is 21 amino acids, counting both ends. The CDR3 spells CASRLSGGGTDTQYFDYGYTF.

The CDR3 bases are TGCAGTGCTAGAGATCAAAGGGGCGACTCCTACGAGCAGTACTTC. It codes for CSARDQRGDSYEQYF. This chain uses TRBV20-1 with TRBJ2-7; possible D gene TRBD1, 5 bases. Germline values: CDR1 DFQATT, CDR2 SNEGSKA (reference sequence). CDR3 length equals 15 residues. Trimming left V 0 bases short and J 0 bases short, with 12 bases between.

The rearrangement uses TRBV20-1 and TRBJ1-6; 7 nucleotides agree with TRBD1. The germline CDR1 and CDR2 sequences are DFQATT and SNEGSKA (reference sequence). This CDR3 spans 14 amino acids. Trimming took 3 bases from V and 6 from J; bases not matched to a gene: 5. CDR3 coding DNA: TGCAGTGCTAGCCTGGGACAGCCTAATTCACCCCTCCACTTT. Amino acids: CSASLGQPNSPLHF.

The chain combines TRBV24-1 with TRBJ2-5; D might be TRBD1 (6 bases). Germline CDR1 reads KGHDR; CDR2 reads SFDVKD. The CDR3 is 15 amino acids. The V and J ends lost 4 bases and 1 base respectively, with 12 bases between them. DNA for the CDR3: TGTGCCACCAGTGAGACAGGTCCTCGCCAAGAGACCCAGTACTTC. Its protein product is CATSETGPRQETQYF.

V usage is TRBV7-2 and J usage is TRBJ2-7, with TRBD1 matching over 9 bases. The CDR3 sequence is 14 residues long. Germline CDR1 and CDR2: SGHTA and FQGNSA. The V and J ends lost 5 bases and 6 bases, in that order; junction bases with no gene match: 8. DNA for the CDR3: TGTGCCAGCAGCCCCGGGACAGGGTGTGGCGAGCAGTACTTC. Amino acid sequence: CASSPGTGCGEQYF.

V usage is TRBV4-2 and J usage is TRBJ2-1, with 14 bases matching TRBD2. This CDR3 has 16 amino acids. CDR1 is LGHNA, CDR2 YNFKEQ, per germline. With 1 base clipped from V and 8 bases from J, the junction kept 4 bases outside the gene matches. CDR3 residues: CASSQVRLAGGDEQFF. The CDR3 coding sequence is TGTGCCAGCAGCCAAGTTAGACTAGCGGGGGGGGATGAGCAGTTCTTC.